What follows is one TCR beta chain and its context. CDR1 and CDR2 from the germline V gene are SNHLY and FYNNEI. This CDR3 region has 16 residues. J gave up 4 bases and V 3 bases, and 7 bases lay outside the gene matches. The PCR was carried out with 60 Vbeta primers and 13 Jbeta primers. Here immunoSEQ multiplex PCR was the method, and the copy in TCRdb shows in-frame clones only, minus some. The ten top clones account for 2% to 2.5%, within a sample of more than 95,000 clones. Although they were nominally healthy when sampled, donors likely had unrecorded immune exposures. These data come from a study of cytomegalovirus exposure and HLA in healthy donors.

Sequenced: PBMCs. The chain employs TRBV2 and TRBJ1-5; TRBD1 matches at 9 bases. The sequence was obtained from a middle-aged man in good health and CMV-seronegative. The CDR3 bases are TGTGCCAGCAGTGACCGGGGACAGGGATGGAATCAGCCCCAGCATTTT. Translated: CASSDRGQGWNQPQHF.